The 27 T cell receptor beta chains presented below share a single source sample, sequenced in a study of CD8 T cells in Susac syndrome. An amount of RNA that ranged from 0.5 to 1 ug was reverse transcribed with random hexamers. TCRdb recomputed calls from the immunoSEQ multiplex PCR reads with MiXCR, one row per CDR3 protein. The data show about 150,000 distinct CDR3 sequences, around 95% seen once. The sample consisted of CD4+ T cells from PBMCs. The source of these receptors is a human donor with Susac syndrome.

The chain links TRBV29-1 to TRBJ2-7; D call uncertain. This CDR3 is built from 14 residues. V was pared by 4 bases and J by 1 base, with 14 bases between. Germline CDR1 and CDR2: SQVTM and ANQGSEA. The CDR3 loop is CSVGVYTRSYEQYF. CDR3 nucleotides: TGCAGCGTTGGAGTGTACACCAGGTCCTACGAGCAGTACTTC.

J is TRBJ1-2 and V is TRBV12-3 or TRBV12-4; D might be TRBD1 (6 bases). The V and J ends lost 3 bases and 4 bases respectively, with 12 bases between them. The CDR3 is 14 residues long. The CDR3 sequence: CASSFGGAGYGYTF. Here the CDR3 DNA reads TGTGCCAGCAGTTTTGGGGGGGCCGGCTATGGCTACACCTTC.

V usage is TRBV7-2 and J usage is TRBJ1-5; D unresolved. V was pared by 5 bases and J by 1 base, with 12 bases between. Germline values: CDR1 SGHTA, CDR2 FQGNSA. The CDR3 is made up of 15 amino acids. CDR3 in amino acids: CASSKHGLSNQPQHF. CDR3 nucleotides: TGTGCCAGCAGCAAGCACGGTTTGAGCAATCAGCCCCAGCATTTT.

The sample holds a few counts of this clonotype. The V gene is TRBV7-9, the J gene TRBJ1-1; D remains unclear. The CDR3 spans 13 residues. CDR1 SEHNR and CDR2 FQNEAQ come from the germline V gene (reference sequence). V shed 1 base and J shed 1 base, with 4 bases lying between them. Here the CDR3 DNA reads TGTGCCAGCAGCTTAGAGGGGAACACTGAAGCTTTCTTT. Translated, it gives CASSLEGNTEAFF. Full variable domain (remainder filled in from reference TRBV7-9 and TRBJ1-1): DTGVSQNPRHKITKRGQNVTFRCDPISEHNRLYWYRQTLGQGPEFLTYFQNEAQLEKSRLLSDRFSAERPKGSFSTLEIQRTEQGDSAMYLCASSLEGNTEAFFGQGTRLTVV.

The chain joins TRBV20-1 to TRBJ2-3; 10 bases are a match to TRBD2. This CDR3 region has 14 residues. CDR1 DFQATT and CDR2 SNEGSKA come from the germline V gene (reference sequence). Germline trimming cut 6 bases from V and 4 bases from J; bases unmatched to any gene: 7. For the CDR3, the DNA is TGCAGTGCCCGAGCGGGGGGGCCTGCAGATACGCAGTATTTT. It translates to CSARAGGPADTQYF.

The rearrangement links TRBV5-1 to TRBJ2-1, with 8 bases lining up with TRBD2. V was clipped by 4 bases and J by 2 bases; unmatched bases: 14. The CDR3 has 18 residues. CDR1 is SGHRS and CDR2 is YFSETQ in the germline V gene. The DNA for the CDR3 is TGCGCCAGCAGCCGCGACGGGGGGGGACTAGGGGCCTACAATGAGCAGTTCTTC. Translated, it gives CASSRDGGGLGAYNEQFF. Full variable domain (remainder filled in from reference TRBV5-1 and TRBJ2-1): KAGVTQTPRYLIKTRGQQVTLSCSPISGHRSVSWYQQTPGQGLQFLFEYFSETQRNKGNFPGRFSGRQFSNSRSEMNVSTLELGDSALYLCASSRDGGGLGAYNEQFFGPGTRLTVL.

The CDR3 loop is CSASSLENIQYF. CDR3 in DNA: TGCAGTGCTAGCTCCTTGGAAAACATTCAGTACTTC. The chain has TRBV20-1 and TRBJ2-4; no definite D call. Looked up from germline, CDR1 is DFQATT and CDR2 is SNEGSKA (reference sequence). The V end lost 3 bases, the J end lost 5 bases, and 8 bases lay between the germline ends. CDR3 length: 12 residues.

The genes are TRBV9 and TRBJ2-7; D unclear. Germline values: CDR1 SGDLS, CDR2 YYNGEE. V was pared by 3 bases and J by 6 bases, with 13 bases between. This CDR3 is 13 amino acids long. In DNA, the CDR3 is TGTGCCAGCAGCGCGACCCATCTGGGCGAGCAGTACTTC. Its translation: CASSATHLGEQYF.

The genes are TRBV15 and TRBJ2-7, with 8 bases identical to TRBD1. Germline-derived CDR1 and CDR2 are LNHNV and YYDKDF (reference sequence). The length of the CDR3 is 16 residues. J gave up 3 bases and V 3 bases, and 10 bases lay outside the gene matches. CDR3 bases: TGTGCCACCAGCAGGGCCCGAGGACAGGGAAACTACGAGCAGTACTTC. Amino acids: CATSRARGQGNYEQYF.

The chain uses TRBV6-2 or TRBV6-3 and TRBJ2-1, with D possibly TRBD2 on 5 matching bases. This CDR3 comprises 15 residues. V lost 4 bases and J lost 10, with 20 bases in between. The germline CDR1 and CDR2 sequences are MNHEY and SVGEGT. The CDR3 here is CASSSLGILAREQFF. The DNA for the CDR3 is TGTGCCAGCAGTTCCCTCGGGATTCTAGCCCGGGAGCAGTTCTTC.

The CDR3 sequence is CASSLEEGASIQYF. The CDR3 DNA reads as TGCGCCAGCAGCTTGGAAGAGGGGGCTAGCATTCAGTACTTC. This sequence joins TRBV5-1 and TRBJ2-4; 7 positions agree with TRBD1. The ends lost 0 bases at V and 9 bases at J; junction bases unmatched: 6. Germline assignment: CDR1 SGHRS and CDR2 YFSETQ. The CDR3 contains 14 residues.

The chain combines TRBV5-1 with TRBJ2-7, with D possibly being TRBD2 (5 bases). Germline V CDR1 and CDR2: SGHRS, YFSETQ. V shed 4 bases and J shed 4 bases, with 18 bases lying between them. CDR3 length: 15 residues. Here the CDR3 reads CASSPSGLRAYEQYF. The CDR3 DNA reads TGCGCCAGCAGCCCCTCGGGATTGCGAGCGTACGAGCAGTACTTC.

The chain has TRBV5-6 and TRBJ1-6; D may be TRBD1 (5 bases). The CDR3 contains 16 residues. Trimming removed 5 bases at V and 5 bases at J, with 17 bases between. Germline V gene data show CDR1 as SGHDT and CDR2 as YYEEEE. This chain's CDR3 is CASRGLGKGDNSPLHF. The CDR3 nucleotides are TGTGCCAGCAGAGGGCTGGGGAAAGGGGATAATTCACCCCTCCACTTT.

This sequence joins TRBV5-4 and TRBJ2-7, with 10 bases lining up with TRBD2. The CDR3 is 16 amino acids. Germline CDR1 and CDR2: SGHNT and YYREEE (reference sequence). V lost 4 bases, J lost 5 bases, and 12 bases stayed unmatched. The CDR3 DNA follows: TGTGCCAGCAGCGCCGAGCTAGCGGGGGTTATCCACGAGCAGTACTTC. Translating it yields CASSAELAGVIHEQYF.

CDR3 sequence: CASSSTGGYTF. CDR3 nucleotides: TGTGCCAGCAGTTCGACAGGGGGTTACACCTTC. V gene TRBV6-5 combines with J gene TRBJ1-2; 9 bases align to TRBD1. V was pared by 4 bases and J by 11 bases, with 2 bases of the junction left unmatched. The CDR3 totals 11 residues. Germline V CDR1 and CDR2: MNHEY, SVGAGI.

This clonotype was seen just once. This chain connects TRBV20-1 to TRBJ1-1; D not certain. The CDR3 spans 12 residues. The V and J ends lost 6 bases and 1 base respectively, with 9 bases between them. In germline, CDR1 is DFQATT, CDR2 SNEGSKA (reference sequence). Here the CDR3 DNA reads TGCAGTGCAACTCGGAGGAACACTGAAGCTTTCTTT. Encoded protein: CSATRRNTEAFF.

This sequence joins TRBV18 and TRBJ1-5; D might be TRBD1 (6 bases). Germline lookup yields CDR1 KGHSH and CDR2 LQKENI. The V end lost 1 base, the J end lost 7 bases, and 14 bases lay between the germline ends. This CDR3 has 15 residues. CDR3 residues: CASSPQTGADQPQHF. The CDR3 DNA is TGTGCCAGCTCACCACAGACGGGGGCGGACCAGCCCCAGCATTTT.

This chain uses TRBV29-1 with TRBJ1-1; TRBD1 matches 8 bases. The CDR3 is 11 residues long. The germline V gene encodes CDR1 SQVTM and CDR2 ANQGSEA. J lost 10 bases, V lost 4 bases, and 5 bases had no gene match. The CDR3 nucleotides are TGCAGCGTTGCACTACAGGGGGGAGCTTTCTTT. It translates to CSVALQGGAFF.

The V and J genes are TRBV2 and TRBJ1-4, with a weak D call TRBD1 (5 bases). CDR3 length: 15 residues. Trimming removed 8 bases at V and 7 bases at J, with 20 bases between. Germline loops: CDR1 SNHLY, CDR2 FYNNEI. The CDR3 here is CASGADWGETEKLFF. The DNA for the CDR3 is TGTGCCAGCGGTGCTGACTGGGGGGAGACTGAAAAACTGTTTTTT.

The gene calls are TRBV9 and TRBJ2-7, with D perhaps TRBD1 (7 bases). The germline gives CDR1 SGDLS, CDR2 YYNGEE. The CDR3 spans 15 residues. The V end was cut by 0 bases, the J end by 2 bases, with 12 bases between. The CDR3 nucleotides read TGTGCCAGCAGCGTAGGCGGGACAGCGACCTACGAGCAGTACTTC. Its protein is CASSVGGTATYEQYF.

This chain joins TRBV10-3 and TRBJ2-1; 9 positions match TRBD1. Germline-derived CDR1 and CDR2 are ENHRY and SYGVKD. There are 14 residues in the CDR3. Trimming removed 6 bases from V and 4 bases from J; junction bases left unmatched: 4. DNA for the CDR3: TGTGCCATCAGGGGACAGGGACGTTACAATGAGCAGTTCTTC. Its protein product is CAIRGQGRYNEQFF.

Here the CDR3 DNA reads TGTGCCAGCGGGACAGGGTATCAGCCCCAGCATTTT. This translates into CASGTGYQPQHF. The rearrangement links TRBV2 to TRBJ1-5, with 9 positions matching TRBD1. Unmatched junction bases numbered 1, after V lost 8 bases and J lost 5 bases. The germline CDR1 and CDR2 sequences are SNHLY and FYNNEI. The CDR3 has 12 amino acids.

The J gene is TRBJ2-5, the V gene TRBV7-2; 7 bases map to TRBD2. The CDR3 loop spans 14 amino acids. CDR1 and CDR2 (germline): SGHTA, FQGNSA. V dropped 4 bases and J dropped 9; count of bases not matched to a gene: 11. This CDR3 is CASSSGTAREAQYF. In DNA, the CDR3 is TGTGCCAGCAGCTCAGGGACTGCCCGGGAGGCCCAGTACTTC. Together with reference TRBV7-2 and TRBJ2-5, the CDR3 gives the full variable domain: GAGVSQSPSNKVTEKGKDVELRCDPISGHTALYWYRQSLGQGLEFLIYFQGNSAPDKSGLPSDRFSAERTGGSVSTLTIQRTQQEDSAVYLCASSSGTAREAQYFGPGTRLLVL.

The chain recombines TRBV4-2 with TRBJ2-2; D may be TRBD1 or TRBD2 (5 bases each). Deletions cut 0 bases from V and 5 bases from J, with 13 bases between. CDR1 and CDR2 (germline): LGHNA, YNFKEQ. The CDR3 is 16 residues long. CDR3: CASSQDVGVGTGELFF. The CDR3 region has the DNA TGTGCCAGCAGCCAAGATGTGGGGGTCGGAACCGGGGAGCTGTTTTTT.

The chain is built from TRBV4-1 and TRBJ2-7; 11 nucleotides agree with TRBD1. There are 15 residues in the CDR3. Trimming at V came to 5 bases and at J to 1 base, leaving 4 bases not matched to a gene. Germline loops: CDR1 MGHRA, CDR2 YSYEKL. CDR3 DNA sequence: TGCGCCAGCAGCTTGGACAGGGGGCGTTCCTACGAGCAGTACTTC. Residues: CASSLDRGRSYEQYF.

The V gene is TRBV9, the J gene TRBJ1-6; TRBD1 matches at 8 bases. The CDR3 loop spans 15 amino acids. V lost 0 bases, J lost 7 bases, and 3 bases stayed unmatched. Per the germline V gene, CDR1 is SGDLS and CDR2 is YYNGEE. The CDR3, as DNA: TGTGCCAGCAGCGTAGGGGGACAGGAGAATTCACCCCTCCACTTT. It encodes CASSVGGQENSPLHF.

The chain links TRBV29-1 to TRBJ1-2; 8 positions match TRBD1. The V and J ends lost 7 bases and 2 bases, in that order; junction bases with no gene match: 3. Germline V CDR1 and CDR2: SQVTM, ANQGSEA. The CDR3 is made up of 12 amino acids. The CDR3 spells CSDRTGNYGYTF. The CDR3 nucleotides read TGCAGCGATAGGACAGGGAACTATGGCTACACCTTC.